One and the same sample provided the 21 T cell receptor beta chains below, sequenced in a study of T cell responses to AZD1222 COVID-19 vaccine. The method was immunoSEQ multiplex PCR; TCRdb's version includes in-frame clones alone and lacks a portion of them. This repertoire shows some 120,000 clones, 80% to 90% found once; its top ten account for 4% to 5%. This sample comprised peripheral blood, obtained on day 0 of AZD1222 vaccination. These receptors were collected from an adult in good health.

This clone appeared once. This chain joins TRBV6-5 and TRBJ1-5, with unresolved D. The V gene lost 5 bases and the J gene lost 0 bases, with 5 bases spanning the gap. Germline-derived CDR1 and CDR2 are MNHEY and SVGAGI. The CDR3 totals 13 residues. The CDR3 loop is CASSQYSNQPQHF. In nucleotides, the CDR3 is TGTGCCAGCAGTCAATATAGCAATCAGCCCCAGCATTTT.

The chain links TRBV18 to TRBJ1-4; D uncertain. V was clipped by 2 bases and J by 6 bases, with 13 bases between them. The CDR3 length is 15 residues. CDR1 and CDR2 from the germline V gene are KGHSH and LQKENI. CDR3 residues: CASSPYIAGDEKLFF. As DNA, the CDR3 is TGTGCCAGCTCACCATACATCGCGGGAGATGAAAAACTGTTTTTT.

J is TRBJ2-4 and V is TRBV7-9, with 7 bases aligning to TRBD2. The J segment lost 1 base and the V segment lost 5 bases, leaving 5 bases of the junction unmatched. This CDR3 is built from 15 residues. Germline V CDR1 and CDR2: SEHNR, FQNEAQ (reference sequence). CDR3 DNA: TGTGCCAGCAGCCCCGGGGGAGGGGCCAAAAACATTCAGTACTTC. The encoded protein is CASSPGGGAKNIQYF.

V is TRBV19 and J is TRBJ1-5; D possibly corresponds to TRBD1 (5 bases). The CDR3 extends over 13 amino acids. The ends were cut back, 6 bases at V and 3 bases at J, with 9 bases in the middle. Germline lookup yields CDR1 LNHDA and CDR2 SQIVND (reference sequence). Here the CDR3 reads CASSDRYNQPQHF. As DNA, the CDR3 is TGTGCCAGTAGCGACAGATACAATCAGCCCCAGCATTTT.

This clone was seen once. This sequence joins TRBV2 and TRBJ1-5; 7 nucleotides line up with TRBD1. The CDR3 totals 13 residues. The J segment lost 6 bases and the V segment lost 6 bases, leaving 5 bases of the junction unmatched. Germline CDR1 and CDR2: SNHLY and FYNNEI. The CDR3 DNA sequence: TGTGCCAGCAGCCAAGGGGGCGGTCAGCCCCAGCATTTT. It yields the protein CASSQGGGQPQHF.

This clone was seen only once. CDR3 bases: TGTGCCAGTAGACGGGGAGGAGGCATGGATAATTCACCCCTCCACTTT. Amino acid sequence: CASRRGGGMDNSPLHF. The V call is TRBV19, the J call TRBJ1-6; no clear D. This CDR3 has 16 residues. The V and J ends lost 6 bases and 5 bases respectively, with 17 bases between them. Germline V CDR1 and CDR2: LNHDA, SQIVND (reference sequence). Variable domain in full (rest from reference TRBV19 and TRBJ1-6): DGGITQSPKYLFRKEGQNVTLSCEQNLNHDAMYWYRQDPGQGLRLIYYSQIVNDFQKGDIAEGYSVSREKKESFPLTVTSAQKNPTAFYLCASRRGGGMDNSPLHFGNGTRLTVT.

The chain couples TRBV28 to TRBJ1-3; D remains unclear. The CDR3 totals 14 residues. Germline CDR1 MDHEN, CDR2 SYDVKM. V lost 5 bases, J lost 4 bases, and 12 bases lay in between. This CDR3 reads CASSPHTEGNTIYF. The CDR3 bases are TGTGCCAGCAGTCCCCACACAGAGGGAAACACCATATATTTT.

The chain uses TRBV28 and TRBJ1-4, with 9 bases that match TRBD1. The germline V gene encodes CDR1 MDHEN and CDR2 SYDVKM. The V gene end was trimmed by 6 bases and the J gene end by 3 bases; junction bases not matched to a gene: 5. CDR3 size: 15 residues. CDR3 DNA sequence: TGTGCCAGCAGAACAGGGGGCTCGGCTAATGAAAAACTGTTTTTT. It is translated as CASRTGGSANEKLFF. Combining the CDR3 with reference TRBV28 and TRBJ1-4 gives the whole variable domain DVKVTQSSRYLVKRTGEKVFLECVQDMDHENMFWYRQDPGLGLRLIYFSYDVKMKEKGDIPEGYSVSREKKERFSLILESASTNQTSMYLCASRTGGSANEKLFFGSGTQLSVL.

The V gene is TRBV4-3, the J gene TRBJ1-2; D gene unclear. The CDR3 spans 14 residues. Germline V gives CDR1 LGHNA, CDR2 YSLEER. V lost 0 bases and J lost 6, with 11 bases in between. The CDR3 region has the DNA TGCGCCAGCAGCCAAGATCGGGTGGGGAATGGCTACACCTTC. This sequence encodes CASSQDRVGNGYTF.

The chain is built from TRBV7-3 and TRBJ2-1, with 7 bases lining up with TRBD1. Unmatched junction bases numbered 4, after V lost 4 bases and J lost 10 bases. CDR3 size: 12 residues. Germline CDR1 and CDR2: SGHTA and FQGTGA. The CDR3 region is CASSSTGREQFF. CDR3 DNA sequence: TGTGCCAGCAGCTCGACAGGGCGAGAGCAGTTCTTC. Supplemented by reference TRBV7-3 and TRBJ2-1, the full variable domain reads GAGVSQTPSNKVTEKGKYVELRCDPISGHTALYWYRQSLGQGPEFLIYFQGTGAADDSGLPNDRFFAVRPEGSVSTLKIQRTERGDSAVYLCASSSTGREQFFGPGTRLTVL.

V and J are TRBV7-9 and TRBJ1-6; no clear D. V was pared by 0 bases and J by 6 bases, with 3 bases between. This CDR3 contains 13 residues. CDR1 and CDR2 from the germline V gene are SEHNR and FQNEAQ (reference sequence). The CDR3 sequence: CASSLAFNSPLHF. DNA for the CDR3: TGTGCCAGCAGCTTAGCCTTTAATTCACCCCTCCACTTT. The full variable domain, with the rest looked up from reference TRBV7-9 and TRBJ1-6, is DTGVSQNPRHKITKRGQNVTFRCDPISEHNRLYWYRQTLGQGPEFLTYFQNEAQLEKSRLLSDRFSAERPKGSFSTLEIQRTEQGDSAMYLCASSLAFNSPLHFGNGTRLTVT.

This chain links TRBV7-9 with TRBJ2-7; 12 bases agree with TRBD2. CDR1 and CDR2 (germline): SEHNR, FQNEAQ (reference sequence). The V segment lost 5 bases and the J segment 7 bases; nucleotides outside the gene matches: 12. This CDR3 is 16 amino acids long. The CDR3 DNA follows: TGTGCCAGCAGCCCGGGACTAGCGGGCTTGATGGGGGAGCAGTACTTC. Amino acid sequence: CASSPGLAGLMGEQYF.

DNA of the CDR3: TGCGCCAGCAGCCAAGAGTGGGCCGGGGAGCTGTTTTTT. Residues: CASSQEWAGELFF. This chain connects TRBV4-3 to TRBJ2-2; D call uncertain. The V end lost 0 bases, the J end lost 6 bases, and 5 bases lay between the germline ends. The germline gives CDR1 LGHNA, CDR2 YSLEER. CDR3 length equals 13 residues.

The V and J genes are TRBV19 and TRBJ1-2; 7 bases align to TRBD1. This CDR3 comprises 15 residues. Germline V CDR1 and CDR2: LNHDA, SQIVND (reference sequence). The V segment lost 8 bases and the J segment 2 bases; nucleotides outside the gene matches: 11. CDR3 bases: TGTGCCAGTCAGCGTTCCGGGACAGCGAACTATGGCTACACCTTC. It is translated as CASQRSGTANYGYTF.

The chain combines TRBV7-2 with TRBJ2-1; D not certain. V was pared by 2 bases and J by 9 bases, with 14 bases between. CDR3 length: 14 residues. Germline V gives CDR1 SGHTA, CDR2 FQGNSA. In nucleotides, the CDR3 is TGTGCCAGCAGCTTACCGTCAGACAAAACTGAGCAGTTCTTC. Residues: CASSLPSDKTEQFF.

This clone is medium-sized (0.01 to 0.1%) in the sample. This chain connects TRBV7-9 to TRBJ2-1; 9 bases fit TRBD1. This CDR3 region has 14 residues. Germline V CDR1 and CDR2: SEHNR, FQNEAQ (reference sequence). Trimming removed 5 bases from V and 7 bases from J; junction bases left unmatched: 6. The CDR3 reads CASSGAGTGNEQFF. For the CDR3, the DNA is TGTGCCAGCAGCGGCGCCGGGACAGGGAATGAGCAGTTCTTC.

The chain couples TRBV5-4 to TRBJ2-1, with 7 bases lining up with TRBD2. Trimming cost V 8 bases and J 1 base; bases outside gene matches: 6. This CDR3 has 14 amino acids. Germline V gives CDR1 SGHNT, CDR2 YYREEE (reference sequence). For the CDR3, the DNA is TGTGCCAGTGCGGGCGGGAGTTCCTACAATGAGCAGTTCTTC. It codes for CASAGGSSYNEQFF. The full variable domain, completed using reference TRBV5-4 and TRBJ2-1, is ETGVTQSPTHLIKTRGQQVTLRCSSQSGHNTVSWYQQALGQGPQFIFQYYREEENGRGNFPPRFSGLQFPNYSSELNVNALELDDSALYLCASAGGSSYNEQFFGPGTRLTVL.

The rearrangement links TRBV28 to TRBJ2-1; weak D call: TRBD2 (6 bases). V was cut by 4 bases and J by 6 bases, with 13 bases left in between. Germline assignment: CDR1 MDHEN and CDR2 SYDVKM. This CDR3 comprises 14 residues. CDR3 sequence reads: CASSSASEGNEQFF. CDR3 nucleotides: TGTGCCAGCAGTTCTGCTAGCGAGGGCAATGAGCAGTTCTTC.

Worth noting for this clone: One end of the junction varies from germline; a read error may be responsible. The chain links TRBV19 to TRBJ1-5, with 11 bases lining up with TRBD1. Germline V gene sequence: CDR1 LNHDA, CDR2 SQIVND (reference sequence). CDR3 size: 15 residues. The CDR3, as DNA: TGTGCCAGTAGGATAGGACAGGGGGCGAGTCAGCCCCAGCATTTT. It specifies CASRIGQGASQPQHF.

The gene calls are TRBV28 and TRBJ1-2; no reliable D call. V shed 1 base and J shed 8 bases, with 14 bases lying between them. CDR3 size: 14 residues. Looked up from germline, CDR1 is MDHEN and CDR2 is SYDVKM. The CDR3 DNA reads TGTGCCAGCAGTTTATCTCACTCCCGGAGGGGCTACACCTTC. Amino acids: CASSLSHSRRGYTF.

This clone was counted a single time. The chain carries TRBV30 and TRBJ2-3, with D perhaps TRBD2 (5 bases). The CDR3 spans 13 residues. Germline assignment: CDR1 GTSNPN and CDR2 SVGIG (reference sequence). Trimming stripped 4 bases from V and 4 bases from J, with 12 bases between. CDR3: CAWNPSPADTQYF. Written as DNA, the CDR3 is TGTGCCTGGAATCCTAGCCCCGCAGATACGCAGTATTTT. Full variable domain (missing parts from reference TRBV30 and TRBJ2-3): SQTIHQWPATLVQPVGSPLSLECTVEGTSNPNLYWYRQAAGRGLQLLFYSVGIGQISSEVPQNLSASRPQDRQFILSSKKLLLSDSGFYLCAWNPSPADTQYFGPGTRLTVL.